This TCR beta chain originates from a study of beta chain features in type 1 diabetes. In regard to this clone: The antigen is unknown.

Study-level findings and limits: In type 1 diabetes patients, VDJ junctions had fewer insertions; deletions at these junctions were more frequent. Moderately but significantly shorter TCRB CDR3s were found in Type 1 diabetes patients in all four CD4+ subsets. Compared to healthy donors, patients appeared to have naive, central memory and Treg TCRB repertoires that were more alike.

The sequenced template was cDNA made from the entire isolated RNA. Sequencing was performed with immunoSEQ multiplex PCR; in TCRdb, only in-frame clones are kept and a portion is missing. The repertoire includes 230,000 or so clones, 16% of them detected once, and 0.065% to 0.1% sits in the top ten. Each of the CD4+ naive, central memory, regulatory and stem cell-like memory populations was sorted via CD45RO/CCR7/CD25/CD127/CD95/CD27. CDR1 is MDHEN, CDR2 SYDVKM, per germline. CDR3 length: 14 amino acids. V was cut by 2 bases and J by 1 base, with 9 bases left in between. The gene calls are TRBV28 and TRBJ2-7; D is undetermined. Sequencing was done on a sample of naive CD4+ T cells from blood. This sequence originates from a man aged 30 to 39 with type 1 diabetes. The DNA for the CDR3 is TGTGCCAGCAGTTTAAGTGATAAATCCTACGAGCAGTACTTC. Translating gives CASSLSDKSYEQYF.